These 5 T cell receptor beta chains were all obtained from the same sample, sequenced in a study of naive and memory T cell subsets. A UMI-containing oligonucleotide was joined by 3' ligation to the TCR cDNA template. Amplification of ligated cDNA took four PCR rounds with SP2 and nested alpha and beta constant primers. Using its own MiXCR run on the 5' RACE reads, TCRdb lists one record per CDR3 protein. The sample contains about 62,000 distinct CDR3 sequences, around 8% of which appear only once. Every receptor here comes from a female donor in good health.

V gene TRBV7-9 combines with J gene TRBJ2-1; D gene uncertain. CDR3 size: 17 residues. Trimming removed 2 bases from V and 5 bases from J, with 19 bases in between. CDR1 is SEHNR, CDR2 FQNEAQ, per germline (reference sequence). CDR3 amino acids: CASSLSAWGTRDNEQFF. The DNA of the CDR3 is TGTGCCAGCAGCTTAAGTGCTTGGGGAACTCGGGACAATGAGCAGTTCTTC.

The gene calls are TRBV11-2 and TRBJ2-1; D is unclear. V was cut by 5 bases and J by 8 bases, with 7 bases left in between. CDR1 is SGHAT, CDR2 FQNNGV, per germline. The CDR3 totals 11 residues. CDR3 protein: CASSPRHEQFF. The CDR3 nucleotides are TGTGCCAGCAGCCCCCGACATGAGCAGTTCTTC.

This chain joins TRBV19 and TRBJ1-5; 8 bases are a match to TRBD1. The germline gives CDR1 LNHDA, CDR2 SQIVND (reference sequence). The length of the CDR3 is 15 residues. Germline trimming cut 3 bases from V and 3 bases from J; bases unmatched to any gene: 4. CDR3 region: CASSMGDRNNQPQHF. CDR3 bases: TGTGCCAGTAGTATGGGGGACAGGAACAATCAGCCCCAGCATTTT.

The table lists this clonotype with a few counts. V and J are TRBV5-1 and TRBJ2-3, with D perhaps matching TRBD1 (5 bases). V shed 0 bases and J shed 4 bases, with 9 bases lying between them. The CDR3 extends over 14 amino acids. Germline V gene data show CDR1 as SGHRS and CDR2 as YFSETQ. CDR3 sequence: CASSLAGSADTQYF. The CDR3 bases are TGCGCCAGCAGCTTGGCAGGGTCGGCAGATACGCAGTATTTT.

The chain employs TRBV27 and TRBJ2-7, with D uncertain. The CDR3 has 12 amino acids. The V end was cut by 5 bases, the J end by 7 bases, with 12 bases between. Germline V gene data show CDR1 as MNHEY and CDR2 as SMNVEV (reference sequence). CDR3 coding DNA: TGTGCCAGCAGTCCCGGTCCTTGGGAGCAGTACTTC. Protein sequence: CASSPGPWEQYF.